These 3 T cell receptor beta chains were sequenced from one sample in a study of memory CD4+ T cells and cytomegalovirus serostatus. The sort gate was single viable CD3+CD4+CD8-CD45RO+ cells for memory CD4+ T cells. Produced via immunoSEQ multiplex PCR; TCRdb's table is partial and in-frame only. This table has tens of thousands of clones, over 60% appearing once. The sequenced sample was memory CD4+ T cells from blood. The receptor set was obtained from an adult in good health and CMV-seropositive.

This clone was seen only a few times. This chain connects TRBV20-1 to TRBJ1-1; 7 bases are shared with TRBD1. Germline trimming cut 4 bases from V and 6 bases from J; bases unmatched to any gene: 2. CDR3 length: 11 amino acids. Germline loops: CDR1 DFQATT, CDR2 SNEGSKA (reference sequence). Here the CDR3 reads CSATTGAEAFF. CDR3 nucleotides: TGCAGTGCTACCACAGGGGCTGAAGCTTTCTTT.

This chain uses TRBV7-2 with TRBJ1-2; 7 bases map to TRBD1. V shed 3 bases, J shed 4 bases, and the junction held 8 bases outside the gene matches. The CDR3 length is 15 residues. The germline gives CDR1 SGHTA, CDR2 FQGNSA. This CDR3 reads CASSFALTGRYGYTF. The CDR3 DNA sequence: TGTGCCAGCAGCTTCGCCCTGACAGGGCGCTATGGCTACACCTTC.

The chain combines TRBV28 with TRBJ1-3; D is possibly TRBD1 (5 bases). V was pared by 6 bases and J by 1 base, with 13 bases between. Germline values: CDR1 MDHEN, CDR2 SYDVKM. CDR3 length equals 15 residues. CDR3 in amino acids: CASRPLTGSGNTIYF. CDR3 DNA: TGTGCCAGCAGACCCCTCACAGGATCTGGAAACACCATATATTTT.